The 21 T cell receptor beta chains reported below all come from one sample, sequenced in a study of T-cell memory formation after mild COVID-19. MiXCR was run by TCRdb on the 5' RACE reads, yielding one entry per CDR3 protein. The sample lists more than 350,000 distinct CDR3 sequences; approximately 16% were seen once. Sequencing used PBMCs or a T cell subset sorted from them (not recorded which). Receptors originate from a man aged 18 to 30 who had mild COVID-19 (a few samples of this study predate the infection). Cell type and time point are not known.

This clonotype was recorded many times. The chain links TRBV12-3 or TRBV12-4 to TRBJ2-7, with no clear D. Trimming stripped 6 bases from V and 4 bases from J, with 7 bases between. The CDR3 is 11 residues long. CDR3 nucleotides: TGTGCCAGCAGCGGGCAGTACGAGCAGTACTTC. Protein: CASSGQYEQYF.

This clonotype was counted many times. The rearrangement uses TRBV10-3 and TRBJ1-1; 9 bases fit TRBD1. J lost 14 bases, V lost 3 bases, and 10 bases had no gene match. Germline V CDR1 and CDR2: ENHRY, SYGVKD. This CDR3 contains 13 residues. The CDR3 sequence is CAISDPGTGQGFF. CDR3 coding DNA: TGTGCCATCAGTGATCCCGGGACAGGGCAAGGCTTCTTT.

This chain connects TRBV19 to TRBJ2-2, with D possibly being TRBD1 (6 bases). Germline V gene lookup returns CDR1 LNHDA and CDR2 SQIVND (reference sequence). Trimming pared 6 bases from V and 7 bases from J, leaving 15 bases between. The CDR3 is 14 residues long. The chain's CDR3 is CASRRRTAIGELFF. In DNA, the CDR3 is TGTGCCAGTAGGCGTAGGACAGCCATCGGGGAGCTGTTTTTT.

This clonotype turned up a few times. The V call is TRBV20-1, the J call TRBJ2-2, with D maybe TRBD2 (6 bases). The germline CDR1 and CDR2 sequences are DFQATT and SNEGSKA (reference sequence). The length of the CDR3 is 15 residues. Trimming shortened V by 0 bases and J by 5 bases, and 13 bases separated the two germline ends. The CDR3 nucleotides read TGCAGTGCTAGAGATCGGAGGGGAGGTACCGGGGAGCTGTTTTTT. It is translated as CSARDRRGGTGELFF.

J is TRBJ2-1 and V is TRBV20-1; the match to TRBD2 covers 7 bases. Germline CDR1 and CDR2: DFQATT and SNEGSKA (reference sequence). The CDR3 extends over 15 amino acids. With V trimmed by 1 base and J by 8 bases, 11 bases remained unmatched. CDR3 in amino acids: CSARVTLAAGDEQFF. CDR3 nucleotides: TGCAGTGCTAGAGTCACCCTAGCCGCGGGGGATGAGCAGTTCTTC.

V usage is TRBV7-3 and J usage is TRBJ2-7; D not resolved. Germline V lookup: CDR1 SGHTA, CDR2 FQGTGA. The CDR3 is made up of 15 amino acids. V was pared by 5 bases and J by 3 bases, with 17 bases between. In nucleotides, the CDR3 is TGTGCCAGCAGCCCATCAAAGAGGCTCCTCTACGAGCAGTACGTC. As protein: CASSPSKRLLYEQYV.

This clonotype was seen a handful of times. V usage is TRBV20-1 and J usage is TRBJ2-3, with D possibly being TRBD1 or TRBD2 (5 bases each). Germline V gene data show CDR1 as DFQATT and CDR2 as SNEGSKA (reference sequence). V was shortened by 5 bases and J by 6 bases, with 6 bases between the two germline ends. CDR3 size: 10 residues. Here the CDR3 reads CSAEGDTQYF. CDR3 DNA sequence: TGCAGTGCTGAGGGGGATACGCAGTATTTT.

Of note for this clonotype: One junction end does not reproduce the germline sequence, and a read error may be involved. Written as DNA, the CDR3 is TGTGCCAGCAGCCCTAGCTTTAGTACCGGGGGGCTGTTTTTT. This encodes CASSPSFSTGGLFF. This sequence joins TRBV6-2 or TRBV6-3 and TRBJ2-2; D may be TRBD2 (6 bases). The CDR3 runs to 14 residues. The germline gives CDR1 MNHEY, CDR2 SVGEGT.

This clonotype was observed a handful of times. V is TRBV25-1 and J is TRBJ1-1; the match to TRBD1 covers 8 bases. CDR3 size: 15 residues. The V segment lost 4 bases and the J segment 3 bases; nucleotides outside the gene matches: 7. Per the germline V gene, CDR1 is MGHDK and CDR2 is SYGVNS. The CDR3 sequence: CASSVAQGAYTEAFF. The CDR3 DNA reads TGTGCCAGCAGTGTTGCTCAGGGGGCTTACACTGAAGCTTTCTTT.

The genes are TRBV10-2 and TRBJ2-2, with TRBD2 as a possible D gene (6 bases). The CDR3 is made up of 14 amino acids. V lost 8 bases and J lost 5, with 15 bases in between. Germline CDR1 reads WSHSY; CDR2 reads SAAADI. Here the CDR3 reads CASRDGGWTGELFF. In DNA form, the CDR3 reads TGCGCCAGCCGGGACGGGGGATGGACCGGGGAGCTGTTTTTT.

The chain combines TRBV5-4 with TRBJ1-2, with a weak D call TRBD1 (5 bases). Germline loops: CDR1 SGHNT, CDR2 YYREEE (reference sequence). There are 15 residues in the CDR3. V dropped 0 bases and J dropped 7 bases, with 16 bases sitting between them. The CDR3 spells CASSLGGGLASGYTF. The CDR3 DNA is TGTGCCAGCAGCTTGGGGGGGGGTCTCGCGTCTGGCTACACCTTC.

This chain links TRBV15 with TRBJ2-3; 7 bases fit TRBD2. The CDR3 is made up of 14 amino acids. CDR1 LNHNV and CDR2 YYDKDF come from the germline V gene (reference sequence). V was pared by 5 bases and J by 4 bases, with 6 bases of the junction left unmatched. CDR3 in DNA: TGTGCCACCAGCCGAAGACTAGCCTCAGATACGCAGTATTTT. Encoded protein: CATSRRLASDTQYF.

V usage is TRBV3-1 and J usage is TRBJ1-2, with 7 bases aligning to TRBD1. CDR3 length equals 15 residues. The ends lost 1 base at V and 8 bases at J; junction bases unmatched: 10. From germline, CDR1 is LGHDT and CDR2 YNNKEL (reference sequence). The CDR3 nucleotides read TGTGCCAGCAGCCAAGGAGGTCAAGGGGGCGGCGGCTACACCTTC. This codes for CASSQGGQGGGGYTF.

This chain joins TRBV29-1 and TRBJ2-1; 11 nucleotides match TRBD2. V dropped 4 bases and J dropped 8; count of bases not matched to a gene: 7. CDR1 is SQVTM and CDR2 is ANQGSEA in the germline V gene. The length of the CDR3 is 14 residues. For the CDR3, the DNA is TGCAGCGTTGTCGCTAGCGGGGGGCCCGATGAGCAGTTCTTC. This translates into CSVVASGGPDEQFF.

The table lists this clonotype with a few counts. The V gene is TRBV24-1, the J gene TRBJ2-3; D not resolved. Germline V gene lookup returns CDR1 KGHDR and CDR2 SFDVKD. The CDR3 loop spans 14 amino acids. Trimming removed 2 bases at V and 4 bases at J, with 9 bases between. CDR3 DNA: TGTGCCACCAGTGATTGGCTCTCCCCAGATACGCAGTATTTT. Encoded protein: CATSDWLSPDTQYF.

In this sample, this clonotype turned up a few times. This CDR3 is CASSPSDYSGNTIYF. CDR3 nucleotides: TGTGCCAGCAGTCCTTCGGACTACTCTGGAAACACCATATATTTT. The genes are TRBV6-5 and TRBJ1-3; no firm D call. The CDR3 consists of 15 residues. V lost 5 bases, J lost 0 bases, and 11 bases lay in between. Germline lookup yields CDR1 MNHEY and CDR2 SVGAGI.

The CDR3 loop is CASSLAGARGTQYF. For the CDR3, the DNA is TGTGCCAGCAGCTTAGCCGGGGCCAGGGGGACCCAGTACTTC. The chain couples TRBV7-9 to TRBJ2-5, with D perhaps matching TRBD1 (6 bases). V was trimmed by 0 bases and J by 7 bases, leaving 12 bases between them. The V gene's germline CDR1 is SEHNR and CDR2 FQNEAQ (reference sequence). The length of the CDR3 is 14 residues.

This clonotype turned up a few times. The chain carries TRBV7-2 and TRBJ2-7, with D perhaps matching TRBD2 (5 bases). Germline assignment: CDR1 SGHTA and CDR2 FQGNSA. This CDR3 comprises 14 residues. Trimming shortened V by 5 bases and J by 7 bases, and 18 bases separated the two germline ends. The CDR3 loop is CASSPMVEAPEQYF. DNA for the CDR3: TGTGCCAGCAGCCCTATGGTGGAGGCACCGGAGCAGTACTTC. Full variable domain (rest looked up from reference TRBV7-2 and TRBJ2-7): GAGVSQSPSNKVTEKGKDVELRCDPISGHTALYWYRQSLGQGLEFLIYFQGNSAPDKSGLPSDRFSAERTGGSVSTLTIQRTQQEDSAVYLCASSPMVEAPEQYFGPGTRLTVT.

This chain joins TRBV6-6 and TRBJ2-6; D ambiguous. V shed 0 bases and J shed 8 bases, with 8 bases lying between them. CDR3 length: 14 amino acids. The V gene's germline CDR1 is MNHNY and CDR2 SVGAGI (reference sequence). CDR3 amino acids: CASSYSMGSNVLTF. The CDR3 DNA is TGTGCCAGCAGTTACTCGATGGGATCCAACGTCCTGACTTTC.

This clonotype occurred a few times. The rearrangement links TRBV7-9 to TRBJ2-3, with unresolved D. Germline V gene data show CDR1 as SEHNR and CDR2 as FQNEAQ (reference sequence). The CDR3 consists of 16 residues. The V end lost 7 bases, the J end lost 0 bases, and 17 bases lay between the germline ends. CDR3 DNA: TGTGCCAGCACCCCGCCACAGTCCCCTAGCACAGATACGCAGTATTTT. This encodes CASTPPQSPSTDTQYF. Complete variable domain (other parts from reference TRBV7-9 and TRBJ2-3): DTGVSQNPRHKITKRGQNVTFRCDPISEHNRLYWYRQTLGQGPEFLTYFQNEAQLEKSRLLSDRFSAERPKGSFSTLEIQRTEQGDSAMYLCASTPPQSPSTDTQYFGPGTRLTVL.

This clonotype was seen only a few times. The rearrangement uses TRBV6-4 and TRBJ2-3; the match to TRBD2 covers 7 bases. The CDR3 totals 15 residues. V was clipped by 2 bases and J by 4 bases; unmatched bases: 6. Germline V gene lookup returns CDR1 MRHNA and CDR2 SNTAGT. As DNA, the CDR3 is TGTGCCAGCAGTGACGGGGCGGGGGAGGCAGATACGCAGTATTTT. This sequence encodes CASSDGAGEADTQYF.